The 15 T cell receptor beta chains reported below all come from one sample, sequenced in a study of blood T cell repertoires in COVID-19. Here immunoSEQ multiplex PCR was the method, and the copy in TCRdb shows in-frame clones only, minus some. The sample has 250,000 to 400,000 clones; around 90% are singletons. Sequences were obtained from PBMCs or T cells enriched from blood (not recorded which). These receptor sequences come from a man in his sixties who had recovered from COVID-19.

The chain has TRBV18 and TRBJ2-2; D perhaps matches TRBD1 (5 bases). The CDR3 has 15 residues. Germline V gene data show CDR1 as KGHSH and CDR2 as LQKENI. Between the trimmed V and J ends, which lost 4 bases and 5 bases, there was a span of 14 bases. This chain's CDR3 is CASSLQWGRTGELFF. CDR3 DNA: TGTGCCAGCTCACTGCAGTGGGGCCGGACCGGGGAGCTGTTTTTT.

The chain links TRBV15 to TRBJ2-2; the D gene is possibly TRBD1 (5 bases). The germline V and J ends were trimmed by 2 bases and 6 bases, with 13 bases remaining between them. CDR1 and CDR2 (germline): LNHNV, YYDKDF (reference sequence). CDR3 length: 15 amino acids. The chain's CDR3 is CATSRSQWGPGELFF. CDR3 bases: TGTGCCACCAGCAGATCTCAGTGGGGCCCCGGGGAGCTGTTTTTT.

This sequence joins TRBV10-2 and TRBJ2-5; D call uncertain. CDR1 is WSHSY and CDR2 is SAAADI in the germline V gene. The V end was cut by 3 bases, the J end by 5 bases, with 10 bases between. This CDR3 region has 13 residues. As DNA, the CDR3 is TGCGCCAGCAGTGATGTTTTACGGGAGACCCAGTACTTC. Protein sequence: CASSDVLRETQYF.

This chain joins TRBV12-3 or TRBV12-4 and TRBJ2-5; weak D call: TRBD1 (5 bases). The CDR3 extends over 12 amino acids. Trimming removed 5 bases at V and 4 bases at J, with 8 bases between. This chain's CDR3 is CASSVRGETQYF. Here the CDR3 DNA reads TGTGCCAGCAGTGTTAGGGGAGAGACCCAGTACTTC.

The rearrangement links TRBV6-5 to TRBJ2-7; D might be TRBD2 (6 bases). The V end lost 11 bases, the J end lost 3 bases, and 17 bases lay between the germline ends. The CDR3 covers 13 residues. CDR1 is MNHEY and CDR2 is SVGAGI in the germline V gene. The CDR3 reads CAHGRDWYYEQYF. The DNA of the CDR3 is TGTGCCCACGGTAGGGACTGGTACTACGAGCAGTACTTC.

This clone was counted a single time. The chain uses TRBV5-1 and TRBJ2-3; TRBD1 is a possible D gene (5 bases). The CDR3 is 16 residues long. V lost 4 bases and J 5 bases, leaving 20 bases between the germline ends. Germline V gives CDR1 SGHRS, CDR2 YFSETQ. The CDR3 region is CASSPGPGLGVDTQYF. The DNA for the CDR3 is TGCGCCAGCAGCCCCGGGCCAGGGTTGGGTGTAGATACGCAGTATTTT.

The rearrangement uses TRBV7-3 and TRBJ2-1; 7 positions agree with TRBD1. CDR3 length: 14 amino acids. Germline V CDR1 and CDR2: SGHTA, FQGTGA. V shed 4 bases, J shed 4 bases, and the junction held 4 bases outside the gene matches. The CDR3 loop is CASSWDRAYNEQFF. For the CDR3, the DNA is TGTGCCAGCAGCTGGGACAGAGCTTACAATGAGCAGTTCTTC.

This chain connects TRBV3-1 (or the pseudogene TRBV3-2) to TRBJ2-4; a possible D gene is TRBD2 (5 bases). From germline, CDR1 is LGHDT and CDR2 YNNKEL (reference sequence). Trimming pared 3 bases from V and 4 bases from J, leaving 7 bases between. CDR3 length equals 13 residues. The CDR3 loop reads CASSHSGKNIQYF. CDR3 bases: TGTGCCAGCAGCCACAGCGGAAAAAACATTCAGTACTTC.

The rearrangement uses TRBV6-5 and TRBJ2-2; D possibly corresponds to TRBD2 (5 bases). The CDR3 runs to 14 residues. V shed 2 bases and J shed 7 bases, with 11 bases lying between them. Germline V gene data show CDR1 as MNHEY and CDR2 as SVGAGI. The CDR3 sequence is CASSYPSEGGELFF. Here the CDR3 DNA reads TGTGCCAGCAGTTACCCTTCCGAGGGCGGGGAGCTGTTTTTT.

This chain links TRBV11-2 with TRBJ1-1, with 8 bases that match TRBD1. The V and J ends lost 5 bases and 6 bases, in that order; junction bases with no gene match: 17. Germline CDR1 reads SGHAT; CDR2 reads FQNNGV. This CDR3 is 17 amino acids long. CDR3 sequence (DNA): TGTGCCAGCAGCCGGGGGGAGCAGGGGGCGATGAAGGCTGAAGCTTTCTTT. Protein sequence: CASSRGEQGAMKAEAFF.

The CDR3 region is CASSKLAGGPGFSDTQYF. The DNA of the CDR3 is TGTGCCAGCAGCAAACTAGCGGGAGGGCCCGGGTTTTCAGATACGCAGTATTTT. The chain uses TRBV4-2 and TRBJ2-3; TRBD2 aligns across 13 bases. The CDR3 has 18 amino acids. Germline V gene data show CDR1 as LGHNA and CDR2 as YNFKEQ. V lost 5 bases, J lost 4 bases, and 12 bases stayed unmatched.

V and J are TRBV6-5 and TRBJ1-6; tentatively, D is TRBD1 (6 bases). The CDR3 runs to 15 residues. Germline V gives CDR1 MNHEY, CDR2 SVGAGI. V lost 5 bases to trimming and J lost 4 bases, with 12 bases between them. The CDR3 protein is CASSTRDIYNSPLHF. CDR3 coding DNA: TGTGCCAGCAGTACCCGGGACATTTATAATTCACCCCTCCACTTT.

The chain has TRBV24-1 and TRBJ2-3; 14 bases map to TRBD2. From germline, CDR1 is KGHDR and CDR2 SFDVKD. After removal of 5 bases from V and 6 bases from J, the junction contained 6 bases not matched to a gene. The CDR3 runs to 16 residues. The CDR3 DNA is TGTGCCACCAGTGCCCTGGGACTAGCGGGAGTCGATACGCAGTATTTT. Protein product: CATSALGLAGVDTQYF.

The chain is built from TRBV5-1 and TRBJ2-1; D is undetermined. Trimming removed 2 bases at V and 8 bases at J, with 11 bases between. Germline V gene data show CDR1 as SGHRS and CDR2 as YFSETQ. The CDR3 loop spans 13 amino acids. CDR3 residues: CASSFTVGDEQFF. The CDR3 nucleotides read TGCGCCAGCAGCTTTACAGTCGGCGATGAGCAGTTCTTC. Together with reference TRBV5-1 and TRBJ2-1, the CDR3 gives the full variable domain: KAGVTQTPRYLIKTRGQQVTLSCSPISGHRSVSWYQQTPGQGLQFLFEYFSETQRNKGNFPGRFSGRQFSNSRSEMNVSTLELGDSALYLCASSFTVGDEQFFGPGTRLTVL.

The V call is TRBV11-3, the J call TRBJ2-5; TRBD1 aligns across 9 bases. The V segment lost 5 bases and the J segment 3 bases; nucleotides outside the gene matches: 4. Germline assignment: CDR1 SGHNT and CDR2 YENEEA. The CDR3 sequence is 14 residues long. CDR3 residues: CASSPGQGKETQYF. The CDR3 nucleotides read TGTGCCAGCAGCCCGGGACAGGGAAAAGAGACCCAGTACTTC. The full variable domain, its missing parts supplied by reference TRBV11-3 and TRBJ2-5, is EAGVVQSPRYKIIEKKQPVAFWCNPISGHNTLYWYLQNLGQGPELLIRYENEEAVDDSQLPKDRFSAERLKGVDSTLKIQPAELGDSAVYLCASSPGQGKETQYFGPGTRLLVL.